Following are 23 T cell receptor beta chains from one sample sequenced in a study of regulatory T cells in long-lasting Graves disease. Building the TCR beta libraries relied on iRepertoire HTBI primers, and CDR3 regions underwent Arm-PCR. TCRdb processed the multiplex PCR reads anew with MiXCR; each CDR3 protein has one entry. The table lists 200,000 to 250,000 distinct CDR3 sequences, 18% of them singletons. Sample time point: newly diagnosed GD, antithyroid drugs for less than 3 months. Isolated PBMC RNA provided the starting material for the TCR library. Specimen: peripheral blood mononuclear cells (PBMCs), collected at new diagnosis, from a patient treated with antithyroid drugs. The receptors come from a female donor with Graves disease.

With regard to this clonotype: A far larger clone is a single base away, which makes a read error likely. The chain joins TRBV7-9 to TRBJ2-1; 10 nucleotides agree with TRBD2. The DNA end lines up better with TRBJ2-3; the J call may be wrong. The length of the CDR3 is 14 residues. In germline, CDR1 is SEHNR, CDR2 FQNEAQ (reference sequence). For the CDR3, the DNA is TGTGCCAGCAGCTCGAGACTAGCGGGCGATACGCAGTATTTT. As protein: CASSSRLAGDTQYF.

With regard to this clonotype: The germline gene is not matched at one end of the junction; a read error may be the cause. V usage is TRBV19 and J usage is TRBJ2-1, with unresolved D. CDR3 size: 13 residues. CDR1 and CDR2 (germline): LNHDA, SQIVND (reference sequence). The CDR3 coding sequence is TGTGCCAGTAGTATAAGTTCCTACAATGAGCAGTCCTTC. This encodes CASSISSYNEQSF.

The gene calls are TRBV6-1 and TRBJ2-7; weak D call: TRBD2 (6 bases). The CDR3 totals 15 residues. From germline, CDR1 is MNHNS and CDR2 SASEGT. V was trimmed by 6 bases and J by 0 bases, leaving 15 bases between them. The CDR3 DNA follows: TGTGCCAGCAGACCGGGACTTTCGAGCTCCTACGAGCAGTACGTC. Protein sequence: CASRPGLSSSYEQYV.

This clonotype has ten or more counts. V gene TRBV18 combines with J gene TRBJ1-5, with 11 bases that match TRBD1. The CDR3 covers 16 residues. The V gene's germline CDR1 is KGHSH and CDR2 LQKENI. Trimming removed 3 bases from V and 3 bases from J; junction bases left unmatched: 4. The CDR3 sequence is CASSPRDRGVNQPQHF. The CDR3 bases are TGTGCCAGCTCACCCCGGGACAGGGGGGTCAATCAGCCCCAGCATTTT. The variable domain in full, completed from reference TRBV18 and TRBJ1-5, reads NAGVMQNPRHLVRRRGQEARLRCSPMKGHSHVYWYRQLPEEGLKFMVYLQKENIIDESGMPKERFSAEFPKEGPSILRIQQVVRGDSAAYFCASSPRDRGVNQPQHFGDGTRLSIL.

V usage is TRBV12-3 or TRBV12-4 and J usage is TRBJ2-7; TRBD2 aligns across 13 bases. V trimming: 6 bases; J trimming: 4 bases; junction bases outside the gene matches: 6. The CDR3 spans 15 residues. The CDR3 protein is CASSRTSGRHYEQYF. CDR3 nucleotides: TGTGCCAGCAGCCGGACTAGCGGGAGACATTACGAGCAGTACTTC.

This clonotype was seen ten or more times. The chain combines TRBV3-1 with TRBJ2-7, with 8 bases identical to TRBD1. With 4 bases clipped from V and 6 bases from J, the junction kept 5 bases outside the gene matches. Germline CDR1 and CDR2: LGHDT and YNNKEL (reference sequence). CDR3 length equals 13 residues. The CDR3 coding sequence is TGTGCCAGCAGCCTATCGGACAGGGCCGAGCAGTACTTC. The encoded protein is CASSLSDRAEQYF.

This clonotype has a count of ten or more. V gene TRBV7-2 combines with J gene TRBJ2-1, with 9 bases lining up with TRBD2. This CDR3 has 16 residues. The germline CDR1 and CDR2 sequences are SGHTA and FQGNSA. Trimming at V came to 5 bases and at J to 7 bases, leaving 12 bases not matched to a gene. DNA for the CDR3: TGTGCCAGCAGCCAGCTAGCGGGAAGTTTAAAGAATGAGCAGTTCTTC. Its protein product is CASSQLAGSLKNEQFF. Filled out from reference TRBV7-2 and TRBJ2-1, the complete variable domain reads GAGVSQSPSNKVTEKGKDVELRCDPISGHTALYWYRQSLGQGLEFLIYFQGNSAPDKSGLPSDRFSAERTGGSVSTLTIQRTQQEDSAVYLCASSQLAGSLKNEQFFGPGTRLTVL.

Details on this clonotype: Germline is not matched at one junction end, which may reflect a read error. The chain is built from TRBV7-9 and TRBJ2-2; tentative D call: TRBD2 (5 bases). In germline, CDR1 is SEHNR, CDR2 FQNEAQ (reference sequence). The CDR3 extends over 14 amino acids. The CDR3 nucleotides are TGTACCAGCAGCTTAACTAGTTCTACCGGGGAGCTGTTTTTT. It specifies CTSSLTSSTGELFF.

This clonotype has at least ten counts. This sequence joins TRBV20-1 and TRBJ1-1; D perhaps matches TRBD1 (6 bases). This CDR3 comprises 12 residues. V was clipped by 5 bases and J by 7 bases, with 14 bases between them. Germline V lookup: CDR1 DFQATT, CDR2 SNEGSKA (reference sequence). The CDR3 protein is CSADRDTGEAFF. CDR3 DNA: TGCAGTGCTGACCGGGACACAGGTGAAGCTTTCTTT.

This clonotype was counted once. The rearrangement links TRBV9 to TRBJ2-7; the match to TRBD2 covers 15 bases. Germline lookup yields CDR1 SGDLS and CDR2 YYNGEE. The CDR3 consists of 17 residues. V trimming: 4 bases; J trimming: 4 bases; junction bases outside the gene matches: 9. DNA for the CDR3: TGTGCCAGCAGCAGACGGACTAGCGGGAGGGCCGGGTACGAGCAGTACTTC. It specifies CASSRRTSGRAGYEQYF.

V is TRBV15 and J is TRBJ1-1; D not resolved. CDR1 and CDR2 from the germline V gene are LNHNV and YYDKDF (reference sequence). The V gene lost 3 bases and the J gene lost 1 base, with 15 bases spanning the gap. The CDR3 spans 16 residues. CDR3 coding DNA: TGTGCCACCAGCAGGGGCCGCAGTCGAGGGAACACTGAAGCTTTCTTT. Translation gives CATSRGRSRGNTEAFF.

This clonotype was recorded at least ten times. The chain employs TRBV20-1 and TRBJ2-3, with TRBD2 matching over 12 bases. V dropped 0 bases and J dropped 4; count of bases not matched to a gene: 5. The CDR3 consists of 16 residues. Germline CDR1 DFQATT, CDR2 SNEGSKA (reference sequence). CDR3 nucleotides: TGCAGTGCTAGAGATTCTCTAGCGGGAGGGGCAGATACGCAGTATTTT. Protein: CSARDSLAGGADTQYF.

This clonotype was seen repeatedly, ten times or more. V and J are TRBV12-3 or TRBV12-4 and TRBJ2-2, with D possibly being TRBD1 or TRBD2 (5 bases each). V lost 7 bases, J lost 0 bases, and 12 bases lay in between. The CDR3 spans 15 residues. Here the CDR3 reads CASNPGTTNTGELFF. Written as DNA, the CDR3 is TGTGCCAGCAACCCCGGGACGACGAACACCGGGGAGCTGTTTTTT.

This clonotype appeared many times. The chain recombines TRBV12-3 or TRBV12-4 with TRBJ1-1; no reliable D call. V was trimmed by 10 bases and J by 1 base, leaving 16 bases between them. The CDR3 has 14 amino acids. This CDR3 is CATRRPVQNTEAFF. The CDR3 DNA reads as TGTGCCACCCGCCGTCCGGTTCAGAACACTGAAGCTTTCTTT.

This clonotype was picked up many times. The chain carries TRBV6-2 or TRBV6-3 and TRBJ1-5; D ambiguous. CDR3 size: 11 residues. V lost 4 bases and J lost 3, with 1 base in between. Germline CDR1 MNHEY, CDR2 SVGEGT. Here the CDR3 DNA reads TGTGCCAGCAGTTCCAATCAGCCCCAGCATTTT. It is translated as CASSSNQPQHF.

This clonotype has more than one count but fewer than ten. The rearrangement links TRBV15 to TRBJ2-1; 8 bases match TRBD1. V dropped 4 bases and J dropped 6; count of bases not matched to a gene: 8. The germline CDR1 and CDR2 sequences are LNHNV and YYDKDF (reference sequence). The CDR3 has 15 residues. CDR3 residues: CATSTNGQGSNEQFF. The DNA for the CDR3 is TGTGCCACCAGCACCAATGGACAGGGATCCAATGAGCAGTTCTTC.

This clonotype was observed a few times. The CDR3 DNA sequence: TGTGCCAGCAGCCCCATAGGGGCTGCAGGGGGCACTGAAGCTTTCTTT. Translating gives CASSPIGAAGGTEAFF. V gene TRBV7-9 combines with J gene TRBJ1-1; TRBD1 aligns across 7 bases. Germline loops: CDR1 SEHNR, CDR2 FQNEAQ (reference sequence). V gave up 5 bases and J gave up 4 bases; unmatched junction bases: 13. This CDR3 is built from 16 residues.

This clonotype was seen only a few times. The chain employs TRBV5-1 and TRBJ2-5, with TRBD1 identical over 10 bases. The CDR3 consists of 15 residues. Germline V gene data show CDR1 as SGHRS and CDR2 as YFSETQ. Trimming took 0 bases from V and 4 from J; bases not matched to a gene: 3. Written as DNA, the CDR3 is TGCGCCAGCAGCTTGGGGCGGACAGGGGGAGAGACCCAGTACTTC. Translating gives CASSLGRTGGETQYF.

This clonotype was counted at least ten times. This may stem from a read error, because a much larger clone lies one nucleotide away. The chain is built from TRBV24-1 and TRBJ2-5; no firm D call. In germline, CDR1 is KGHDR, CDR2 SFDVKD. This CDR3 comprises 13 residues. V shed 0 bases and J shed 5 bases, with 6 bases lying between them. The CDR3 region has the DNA TGTGCCACCAGTGATTTGGACGGGGAGACCCAGTACTTC. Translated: CATSDLDGETQYF.

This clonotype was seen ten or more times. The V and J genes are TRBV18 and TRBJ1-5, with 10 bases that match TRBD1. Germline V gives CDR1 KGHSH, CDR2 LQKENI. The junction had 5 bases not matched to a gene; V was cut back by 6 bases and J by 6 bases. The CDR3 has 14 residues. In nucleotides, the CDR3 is TGTGCCAGCTCCCGGGACAGGGGTAGTCAGCCCCAGCATTTT. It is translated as CASSRDRGSQPQHF.

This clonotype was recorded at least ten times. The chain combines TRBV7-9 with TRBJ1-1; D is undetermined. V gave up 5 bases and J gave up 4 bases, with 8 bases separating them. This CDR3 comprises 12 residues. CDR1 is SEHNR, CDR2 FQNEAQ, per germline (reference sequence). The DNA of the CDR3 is TGTGCCAGCAGCCTCTCATCCACTGAAGCTTTCTTT. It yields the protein CASSLSSTEAFF.

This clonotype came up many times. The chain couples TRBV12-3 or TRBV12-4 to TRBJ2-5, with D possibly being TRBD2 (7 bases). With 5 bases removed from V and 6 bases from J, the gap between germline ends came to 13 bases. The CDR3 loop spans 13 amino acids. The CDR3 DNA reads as TGTGCCAGCAGTCAAGTGGGGGGGCAGACCCAGTACTTC. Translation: CASSQVGGQTQYF.

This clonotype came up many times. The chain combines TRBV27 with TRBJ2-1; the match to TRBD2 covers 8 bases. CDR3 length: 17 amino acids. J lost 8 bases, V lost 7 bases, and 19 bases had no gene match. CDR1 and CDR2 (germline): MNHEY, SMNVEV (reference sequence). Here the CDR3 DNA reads TGTGCCAGCACTCCAGAAGGGGGAGCGGGAGCCATGTATGAGCAGTTCTTC. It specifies CASTPEGGAGAMYEQFF.